The entry below describes one T cell receptor (beta chain). Authors' analysis steps: Nucleated cell counts were estimated from reference gene primer amplification. Assay: immunoSEQ multiplex PCR; the TCRdb copy retains only in-frame clones and omits some. D and trimming were read from the DNA, whereas the V and J calls and clone size are those reported in that table. In the table there are some 54,000 clones, approximately 92% of which are singletons. In germline, CDR1 is LNHDA, CDR2 SQIVND (reference sequence). CDR3 size: 12 residues. J was trimmed by 4 bases and V by 9 bases; bases with no gene match: 5. These data come from a study of blood T cell repertoires in COVID-19. About the research overall: There were acute and convalescent COVID-19 samples, and they came from the United States, Italy and Spain. The analysed material was cDNA or gDNA that came from T cells, B-cell-depleted T cells, or PBMCs.

This sequence originates from a man in his fifties or sixties with acute or convalescent COVID-19. The V call is TRBV19, the J call TRBJ1-2; 7 bases line up with TRBD1. Sequenced sample: peripheral blood. CDR3: CASQGQVYGYTF. CDR3 DNA: TGTGCCAGCCAAGGACAGGTCTATGGCTACACCTTC.